Presented here are 20 T cell receptor beta chains from one specimen sequenced in a study of patients and donors after allogeneic stem cell transplantation. TCRdb re-derived calls from the RT-PCR reads in MiXCR, one entry per CDR3 protein. The sample contains some 150,000 distinct CDR3 sequences, over 30% of which appear only once. The sample taken for sequencing was blood, either unsorted or a sorted T cell fraction (not recorded which). All receptors derive from a human donor who was either an allogeneic HSCT recipient or a stem cell or donor lymphocyte infusion donor (not recorded which). It is not recorded whose cells these are; they may come from a transplant donor.

In its sample, this clonotype was seen a few times. The chain uses TRBV18 and TRBJ1-1, with 8 nucleotides matching TRBD1. This CDR3 spans 14 amino acids. The J segment lost 1 base and the V segment lost 3 bases, leaving 1 base of the junction unmatched. Germline V gene lookup returns CDR1 KGHSH and CDR2 LQKENI. The CDR3 loop is CASSPGQANTEAFF. CDR3 nucleotide sequence: TGTGCCAGCTCACCGGGACAGGCGAACACTGAAGCTTTCTTT.

The chain carries TRBV5-6 and TRBJ1-1; 9 bases fit TRBD1. From germline, CDR1 is SGHDT and CDR2 YYEEEE. Unmatched junction bases numbered 12, after V lost 0 bases and J lost 3 bases. This CDR3 is built from 18 residues. CDR3 coding DNA: TGTGCCAGCAGCTTGGCGGCGGTTGGGGACAGGGCTTACACTGAAGCTTTCTTT. It encodes CASSLAAVGDRAYTEAFF.

The J gene is TRBJ2-3, the V gene TRBV9; D remains ambiguous. The ends were cut back, 3 bases at V and 5 bases at J, with 10 bases in the middle. Germline V gene lookup returns CDR1 SGDLS and CDR2 YYNGEE. The CDR3 is 13 amino acids. The CDR3 nucleotides read TGTGCCAGCAGCGGTCCAGGCGAAGATACGCAGTATTTT. This sequence encodes CASSGPGEDTQYF. Based on the CDR3 plus reference TRBV9 and TRBJ2-3, the full variable domain is DSGVTQTPKHLITATGQRVTLRCSPRSGDLSVYWYQQSLDQGLQFLIQYYNGEERAKGNILERFSAQQFPDLHSELNLSSLELGDSALYFCASSGPGEDTQYFGPGTRLTVL.

Notes on this clonotype: At one end, the junction sequence differs from germline, possibly due to a read error. The rearrangement links TRBV28 to TRBJ1-1, with 7 positions matching TRBD1. CDR1 is MDHEN and CDR2 is SYDVKM in the germline V gene. There are 11 residues in the CDR3. The CDR3 is CASSPPPGTEF. The CDR3 region has the DNA TGTGCCAGCAGTCCTCCACCAGGGACAGAGTTT.

The genes are TRBV12-3 or TRBV12-4 and TRBJ1-5; no clear D. The V gene lost 3 bases and the J gene lost 4 bases, with 4 bases spanning the gap. CDR3 length: 12 residues. The CDR3 DNA reads as TGTGCCAGCAGTTTCTATAATCAGCCCCAGCATTTT. Translated: CASSFYNQPQHF.

This chain's CDR3 is CASSLALWRDGYPEAFF. In DNA, the CDR3 is TGCGCCAGCAGCTTGGCTCTCTGGCGGGATGGGTACCCTGAAGCTTTCTTT. V and J are TRBV5-1 and TRBJ1-1; no clear D. Germline V lookup: CDR1 SGHRS, CDR2 YFSETQ. The CDR3 covers 17 residues. V shed 0 bases and J shed 6 bases, with 21 bases lying between them.

The table lists this clonotype with many counts. The chain joins TRBV28 to TRBJ1-5, with no clear D. Trimming took 6 bases from V and 1 from J, leaving 10 bases between them. The CDR3 is 14 residues long. Per the germline V gene, CDR1 is MDHEN and CDR2 is SYDVKM. CDR3 bases: TGTGCCAGCAGCAAGGCCATCAGCAATCAGCCCCAGCATTTT. This encodes CASSKAISNQPQHF.

The chain has TRBV20-1 and TRBJ1-4; D is unresolved. The germline V gene has CDR1 DFQATT and CDR2 SNEGSKA (reference sequence). The CDR3 is 14 amino acids. V lost 3 bases and J 9 bases, leaving 17 bases between the germline ends. The CDR3 is CSASPTVGRKKLFF. CDR3 coding DNA: TGCAGTGCTAGTCCTACGGTGGGAAGGAAAAAACTGTTTTTT.

The chain employs TRBV4-3 and TRBJ2-3; D gene ambiguous. V lost 0 bases, J lost 6 bases, and 4 bases lay in between. Germline V gives CDR1 LGHNA, CDR2 YSLEER. CDR3 length: 12 amino acids. The CDR3 reads CASSQEGDTQYF. CDR3 bases: TGCGCCAGCAGCCAAGAGGGTGATACGCAGTATTTT.

This clonotype occurred a few times. The chain is built from TRBV4-3 and TRBJ1-5; D unresolved. The CDR3 has 15 amino acids. Germline assignment: CDR1 LGHNA and CDR2 YSLEER. Trimming stripped 0 bases from V and 3 bases from J, with 9 bases between. In nucleotides, the CDR3 is TGCGCCAGCAGCCAAGACACAGCTTTCAATCAGCCCCAGCATTTT. Translating gives CASSQDTAFNQPQHF.

This clonotype was observed at least ten times. The chain is built from TRBV12-3 or TRBV12-4 and TRBJ1-1; D is uncertain. The CDR3 has 11 residues. The V and J ends lost 10 bases and 1 base respectively, with 7 bases between them. CDR3 loop: CATQRNTEAFF. The CDR3, as DNA: TGTGCCACCCAGAGGAACACTGAAGCTTTCTTT.

The chain joins TRBV6-5 to TRBJ1-2; 11 bases match TRBD1. V shed 0 bases, J shed 6 bases, and the junction held 6 bases outside the gene matches. Germline CDR1 reads MNHEY; CDR2 reads SVGAGI. The CDR3 runs to 16 residues. The CDR3 DNA follows: TGTGCCAGCAGTTACTCCTATTGGACAGGGGGCGATGGCTACACCTTC. This codes for CASSYSYWTGGDGYTF.

This clonotype was observed a few times. This rearrangement joins TRBV3-1 to TRBJ1-1, with D perhaps matching TRBD1 (6 bases). V lost 5 bases and J 4 bases, leaving 17 bases between the germline ends. Germline-derived CDR1 and CDR2 are LGHDT and YNNKEL (reference sequence). This CDR3 comprises 15 residues. The CDR3 protein is CASSTRDIWPTEAFF. The CDR3 nucleotides read TGTGCCAGCAGCACACGGGACATATGGCCCACTGAAGCTTTCTTT.

This chain connects TRBV5-4 to TRBJ2-1; D not certain. The germline V and J ends were trimmed by 0 bases and 3 bases, with 10 bases remaining between them. CDR3 length: 15 amino acids. Germline CDR1 is SGHNT and CDR2 is YYREEE (reference sequence). The CDR3: CASSLGGVFYNEQFF. CDR3 coding DNA: TGTGCCAGCAGCTTGGGTGGGGTGTTCTACAATGAGCAGTTCTTC.

This rearrangement joins TRBV3-1 to TRBJ1-6; maybe TRBD1 (5 bases). The CDR3 is 16 residues long. The germline gives CDR1 LGHDT, CDR2 YNNKEL (reference sequence). Trimming removed 0 bases at V and 8 bases at J, with 14 bases between. This CDR3 is CASSQDLGVAHSPLHF. DNA of the CDR3: TGTGCCAGCAGCCAAGATTTGGGGGTCGCCCATTCACCCCTCCACTTT.

This clonotype was counted only a few times. J is TRBJ2-3 and V is TRBV20-1; D may match TRBD1 or TRBD2 (6 bases each). The germline V gene has CDR1 DFQATT and CDR2 SNEGSKA (reference sequence). The ends were cut back, 5 bases at V and 4 bases at J, with 13 bases in the middle. The CDR3 spans 13 residues. As DNA, the CDR3 is TGCAGTGCTCCCGGGGGCCCAGCAGATACGCAGTATTTT. Translated: CSAPGGPADTQYF.

The rearrangement joins TRBV20-1 to TRBJ2-3; TRBD2 is a possible D gene (5 bases). The ends were cut back, 0 bases at V and 1 base at J, with 8 bases in the middle. The CDR3 covers 14 residues. The germline V gene encodes CDR1 DFQATT and CDR2 SNEGSKA (reference sequence). CDR3 loop: CSARDRRGTDTQYF. In DNA form, the CDR3 reads TGCAGTGCTAGAGATAGGCGGGGCACAGATACGCAGTATTTT.

This clonotype has only a few counts. The chain has TRBV6-5 and TRBJ2-1; D is unresolved. Trimming removed 7 bases from V and 2 bases from J, with 12 bases in between. CDR1 is MNHEY, CDR2 SVGAGI, per germline. The CDR3 contains 14 residues. DNA of the CDR3: TGTGCCAGCAAACCAAACCGTACCTACAATGAGCAGTTCTTC. Its protein is CASKPNRTYNEQFF.

The table lists this clonotype with a few counts. V gene TRBV7-8 combines with J gene TRBJ1-3; TRBD1 matches 9 bases. CDR1 is SGHVS, CDR2 FQNEAQ, per germline. V gave up 4 bases and J gave up 4 bases; unmatched junction bases: 8. There are 16 residues in the CDR3. CDR3 DNA: TGTGCCAGCAGCTACTCACAGGGGGCCGCGGGAAACACCATATATTTT. Translating it yields CASSYSQGAAGNTIYF.

Only one count was recorded for this clonotype. The chain is built from TRBV20-1 and TRBJ2-3, with 8 nucleotides matching TRBD2. After removal of 5 bases from V and 0 bases from J, the junction contained 7 bases not matched to a gene. Germline CDR1 and CDR2: DFQATT and SNEGSKA (reference sequence). This CDR3 comprises 15 residues. This CDR3 is CSAGYGGASTDTQYF. For the CDR3, the DNA is TGCAGTGCTGGGTACGGGGGGGCTAGCACAGATACGCAGTATTTT.